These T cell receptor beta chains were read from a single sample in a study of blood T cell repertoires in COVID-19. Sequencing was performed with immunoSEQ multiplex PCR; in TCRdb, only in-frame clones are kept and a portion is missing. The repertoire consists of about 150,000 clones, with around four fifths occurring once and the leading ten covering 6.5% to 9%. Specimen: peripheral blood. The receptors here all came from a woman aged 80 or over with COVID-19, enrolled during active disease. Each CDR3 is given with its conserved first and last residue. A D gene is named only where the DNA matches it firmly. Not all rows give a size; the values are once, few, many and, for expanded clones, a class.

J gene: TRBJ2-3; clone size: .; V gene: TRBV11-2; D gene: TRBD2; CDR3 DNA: TGTGCCAGCAGCTTGAAGGTGGTGCGGGGGGGCGTAGTGTATACGCAGTATTTT; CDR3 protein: CASSLKVVRGGVVYTQYF
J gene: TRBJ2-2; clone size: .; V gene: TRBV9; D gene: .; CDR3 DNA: TGTGCCAGCAGCGTAGCAACGGTCGCCGGGGAGCTGTTTTTT; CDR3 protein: CASSVATVAGELFF
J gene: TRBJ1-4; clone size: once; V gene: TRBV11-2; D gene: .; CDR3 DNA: TGTGCCAGCAGCTTTACTACTGGGGCAGGGAATGAAAAACTGTTTTTT; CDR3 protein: CASSFTTGAGNEKLFF
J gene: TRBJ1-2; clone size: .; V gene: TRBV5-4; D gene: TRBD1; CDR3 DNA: TGTGCCAGCAGCGGGGGACAGGGCCTGGCCTATGGCTACACCTTC; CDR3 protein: CASSGGQGLAYGYTF
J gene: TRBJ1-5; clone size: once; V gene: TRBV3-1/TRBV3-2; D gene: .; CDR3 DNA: TGTGCCAGCAGCCACAGGGGAGCGGCGAGTCAGCCCCAGCATTTT; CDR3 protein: CASSHRGAASQPQHF
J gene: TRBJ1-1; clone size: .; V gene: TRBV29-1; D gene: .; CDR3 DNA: TGCAGCGCTCTAACCTCTTGGAGGGGCACTGAAGCTTTCTTT; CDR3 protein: CSALTSWRGTEAFF
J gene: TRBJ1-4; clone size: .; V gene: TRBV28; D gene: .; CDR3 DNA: TGTGCCAGCAGTTTAGGAGGGAACCCGAATGAAAAACTGTTTTTT; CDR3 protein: CASSLGGNPNEKLFF
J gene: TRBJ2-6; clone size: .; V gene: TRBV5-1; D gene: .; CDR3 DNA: TGCGCCAGCAACTTAGCTCCCGGGGCCAACGTCCTGACTTTC; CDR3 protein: CASNLAPGANVLTF
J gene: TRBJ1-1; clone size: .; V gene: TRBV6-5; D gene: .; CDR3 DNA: TGTGCCAGCAGTTTCCCGGGAGGAAACGCTGAAGCTTTCTTT; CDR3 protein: CASSFPGGNAEAFF
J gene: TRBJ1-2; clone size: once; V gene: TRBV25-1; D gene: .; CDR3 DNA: TGTGCCAGCAGTCCGTCAGACTATGGCTACACCTTC; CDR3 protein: CASSPSDYGYTF
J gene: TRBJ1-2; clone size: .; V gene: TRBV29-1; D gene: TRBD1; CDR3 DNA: TGCAGCGTTGAAGTACAGGGGCCCTATGGCTACACCTTC; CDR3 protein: CSVEVQGPYGYTF
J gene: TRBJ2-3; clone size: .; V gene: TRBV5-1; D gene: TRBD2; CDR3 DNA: TGCGCCAGCAGCGTACTAGCGGGAGGGGCAGATACGCAGTATTTT; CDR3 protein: CASSVLAGGADTQYF
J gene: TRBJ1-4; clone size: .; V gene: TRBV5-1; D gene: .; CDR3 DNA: TGCGCCAGCAGGTCGACAGCGGGTGAAAAACTGTTTTTT; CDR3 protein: CASRSTAGEKLFF
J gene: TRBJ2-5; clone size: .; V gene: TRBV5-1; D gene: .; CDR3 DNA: TGCGCCAGCAGCTTGGCCGACAGTCAAGAGACCCAGTACTTC; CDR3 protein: CASSLADSQETQYF
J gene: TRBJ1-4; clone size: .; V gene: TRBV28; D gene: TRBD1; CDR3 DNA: TGTGCCAGCAGGACAGGGGAGCGAGAAAAACTGTTTTTT; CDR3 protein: CASRTGEREKLFF
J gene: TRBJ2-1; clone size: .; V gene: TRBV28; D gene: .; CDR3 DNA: TGTGCCAGCAGCCTATTGGGAGGTGAGCAGTTCTTC; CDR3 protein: CASSLLGGEQFF
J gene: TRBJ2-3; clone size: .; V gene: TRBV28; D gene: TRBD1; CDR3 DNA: TGTGCCAGCAGCCCCGGACAGGTCCGGGGAGATACGCAGTATTTT; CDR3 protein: CASSPGQVRGDTQYF
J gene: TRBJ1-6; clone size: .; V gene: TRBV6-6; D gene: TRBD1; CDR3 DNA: TGTGCCAGCGGGGGACAGTATAATTCACCCCTCCACTTT; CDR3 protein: CASGGQYNSPLHF
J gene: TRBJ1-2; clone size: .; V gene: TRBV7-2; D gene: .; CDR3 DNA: TGTGCCAGCAGCCCTAACCCCGGGACTAACTATGGCTACACCTTC; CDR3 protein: CASSPNPGTNYGYTF
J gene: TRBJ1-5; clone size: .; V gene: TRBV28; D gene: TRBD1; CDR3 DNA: TGTGCCAGCAGTCGGACAGGAACTCCCTTGGGCAATCAGCCCCAGCATTTT; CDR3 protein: CASSRTGTPLGNQPQHF
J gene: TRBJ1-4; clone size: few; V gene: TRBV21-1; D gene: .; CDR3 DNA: TGTGCCAGCAGAGGTCCTTCAGGTGAAAAACTGTTTTTT; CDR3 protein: CASRGPSGEKLFF
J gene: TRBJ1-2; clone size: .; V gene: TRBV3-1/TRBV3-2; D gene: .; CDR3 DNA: TGTGCCAGCAGCCAAGAGCGGGCAGCGACATACTTC; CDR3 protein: CASSQERAATYF
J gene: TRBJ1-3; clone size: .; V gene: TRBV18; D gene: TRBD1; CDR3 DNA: TGTGCCAGCTCACCCCCGGGACAGGCTGGAAACACCATATATTTT; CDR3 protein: CASSPPGQAGNTIYF
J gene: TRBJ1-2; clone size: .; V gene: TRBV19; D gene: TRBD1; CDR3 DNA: TGTGCCAGTACCCCGACAGGGGTACCTTCTAACTATGGCTACACCTTC; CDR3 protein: CASTPTGVPSNYGYTF
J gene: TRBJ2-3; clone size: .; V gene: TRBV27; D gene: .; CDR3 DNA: TGTGCCAGCACCTTAGGGGGATACGACCCAGATACGCAGTATTTT; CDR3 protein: CASTLGGYDPDTQYF
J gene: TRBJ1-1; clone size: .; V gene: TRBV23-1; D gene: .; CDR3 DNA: TGCGCCACCTTGGGGCCTAACCGAACCCAGGGTTGCCAACCTGAAGCTTTCTTT; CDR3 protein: CATLGPNRTQGCQPEAFF
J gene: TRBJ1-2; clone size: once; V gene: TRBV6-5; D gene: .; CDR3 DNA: TGTGCCAGCAGTTATTGGCAGGGTAACTATGGCTACACCTTC; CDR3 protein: CASSYWQGNYGYTF
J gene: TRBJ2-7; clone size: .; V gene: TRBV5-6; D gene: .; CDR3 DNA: TGTGCCAGCAGCTCCCAGGGGTCGAGCGAGCAGTACTTC; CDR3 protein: CASSSQGSSEQYF
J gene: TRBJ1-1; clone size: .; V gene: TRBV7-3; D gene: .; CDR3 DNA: TGTGCCAGCAGCTTGCGGGATGGCACTGAAGCTTTCTTT; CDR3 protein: CASSLRDGTEAFF
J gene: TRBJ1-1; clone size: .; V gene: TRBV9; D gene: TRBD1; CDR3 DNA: TGTGCCAGCAGCGTAGCCTCACAGGGGGCTCTTGGCAACACTGAAGCTTTCTTT; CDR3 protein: CASSVASQGALGNTEAFF
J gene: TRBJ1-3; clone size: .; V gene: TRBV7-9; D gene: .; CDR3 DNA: TGTGCCAGCAGCAGACCAGGCCCTGGAAACACCATATATTTT; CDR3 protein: CASSRPGPGNTIYF
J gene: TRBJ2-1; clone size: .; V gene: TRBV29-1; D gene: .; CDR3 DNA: TGCAGCGTTGAACGCGTCGGGCAGTTCTTC; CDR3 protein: CSVERVGQFF
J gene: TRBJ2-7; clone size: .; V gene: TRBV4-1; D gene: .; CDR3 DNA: TGCGCCAGCAGCCAAACACGGGGATACGAGCAGTACTTC; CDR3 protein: CASSQTRGYEQYF
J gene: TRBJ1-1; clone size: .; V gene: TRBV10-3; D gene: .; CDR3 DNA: TGTGCCATCAGTGAAGTCGTAGAGACTGAAGCTTTCTTT; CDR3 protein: CAISEVVETEAFF
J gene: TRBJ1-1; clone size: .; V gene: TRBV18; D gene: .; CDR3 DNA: TGTGCCAGCTCACCAAACAGGGAATTCTTTGAAGCTTTCTTT; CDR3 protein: CASSPNREFFEAFF
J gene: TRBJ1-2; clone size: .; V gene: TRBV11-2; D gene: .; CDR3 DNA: TGTGCCAGCAGCTTAGATATAGCATCCTATGGCTACACCTTC; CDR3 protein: CASSLDIASYGYTF
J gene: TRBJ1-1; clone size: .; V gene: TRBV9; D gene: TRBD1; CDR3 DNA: TGTGCCAGCAGCCCGACAGGGGCTGAAGCTTTCTTT; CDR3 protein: CASSPTGAEAFF
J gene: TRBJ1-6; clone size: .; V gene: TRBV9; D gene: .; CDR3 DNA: TGTGCCAGCAGCGATACTGGGGCTTGGAATTCACCCCTCCACTTT; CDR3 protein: CASSDTGAWNSPLHF
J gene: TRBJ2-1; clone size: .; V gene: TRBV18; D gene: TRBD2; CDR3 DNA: TGTGCCAGCTCACCGGCGGGAGGGTTTTACAATGAGCAGTTCTTC; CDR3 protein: CASSPAGGFYNEQFF
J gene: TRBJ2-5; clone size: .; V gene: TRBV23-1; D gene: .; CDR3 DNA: TGCGCCAGCAGTCAAAGTATCGGTGTGGAGACCCAGTACTTC; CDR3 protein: CASSQSIGVETQYF
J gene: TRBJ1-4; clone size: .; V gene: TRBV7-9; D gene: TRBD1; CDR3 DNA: TGTGCCAGCAGCACAGGGACAGGCGCGAACAATGAAAAACTGTTTTTT; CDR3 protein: CASSTGTGANNEKLFF
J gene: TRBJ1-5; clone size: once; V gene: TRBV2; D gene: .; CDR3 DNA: TGTGCCAGCAGTGACCCTTCTGGGCTCGGGGTACAGCATTTT; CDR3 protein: CASSDPSGLGVQHF
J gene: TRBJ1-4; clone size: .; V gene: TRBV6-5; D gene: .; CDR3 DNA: TGTGCCAGCAGTTACGTAGGGGCGCGGGGTGAAAAACTGTTTTTT; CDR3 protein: CASSYVGARGEKLFF
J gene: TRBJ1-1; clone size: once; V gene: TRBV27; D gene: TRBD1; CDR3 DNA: TGTGCCAGCAGTCCTCAACTCGGACAGGGGAACACTGAAGCTTTCTTT; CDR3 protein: CASSPQLGQGNTEAFF
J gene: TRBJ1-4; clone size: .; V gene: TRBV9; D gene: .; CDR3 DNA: TGTGCCAGCAGCGTAGGAAGCGGGAGTGAAAAACTGTTTTTT; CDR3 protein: CASSVGSGSEKLFF
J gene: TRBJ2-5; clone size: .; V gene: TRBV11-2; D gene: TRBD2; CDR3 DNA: TGTGCCAGCAGCTCTAGCGGGGGGGCCCGAGAGACCCAGTACTTC; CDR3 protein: CASSSSGGARETQYF
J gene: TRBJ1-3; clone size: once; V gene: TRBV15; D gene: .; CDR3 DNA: TGTGCCACCAGCAGGTTTCTCTCGGGAAACACCATATATTTT; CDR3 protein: CATSRFLSGNTIYF
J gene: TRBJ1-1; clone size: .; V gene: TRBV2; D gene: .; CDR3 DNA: TGTGCCAGCAGTCTGGGACTCGGTCGGGCTTTCTTT; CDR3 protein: CASSLGLGRAFF
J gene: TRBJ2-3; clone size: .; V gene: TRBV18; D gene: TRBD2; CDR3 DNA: TGTGCCAGCTCACTCGGACTAGCGGGAGGATTGGATACGCAGTATTTT; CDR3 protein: CASSLGLAGGLDTQYF
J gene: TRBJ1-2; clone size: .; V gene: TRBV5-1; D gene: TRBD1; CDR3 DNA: TGCGCCAGCAGCCCGACTACAGGGGACTATGGCTACACCTTC; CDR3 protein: CASSPTTGDYGYTF
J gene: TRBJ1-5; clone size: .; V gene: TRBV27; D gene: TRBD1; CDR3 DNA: TGTGCCAGCAGGTCAACTACAGGGGGCGGTCAGCCCCAGCATTTT; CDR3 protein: CASRSTTGGGQPQHF
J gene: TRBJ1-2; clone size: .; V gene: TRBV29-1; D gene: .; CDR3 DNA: TGCAGCGTAGACCACGGGGGCTATGGCTACACCTTC; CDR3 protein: CSVDHGGYGYTF
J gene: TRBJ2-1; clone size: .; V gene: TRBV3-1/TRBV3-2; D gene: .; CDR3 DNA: TGTGCCAGCACGCACACCGGGGATGAGCAGTTCTTC; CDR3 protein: CASTHTGDEQFF
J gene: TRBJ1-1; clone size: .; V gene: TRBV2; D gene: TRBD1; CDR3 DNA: TGTGCCAGCAGAAAAGACAGGGTGAACACTGAAGCTTTCTTT; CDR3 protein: CASRKDRVNTEAFF
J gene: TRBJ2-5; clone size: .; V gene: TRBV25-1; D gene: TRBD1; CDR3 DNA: TGTGCCAGCAGCCGTGGGGACAGGGGGCTCCAAGAGACCCAGTACTTC; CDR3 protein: CASSRGDRGLQETQYF
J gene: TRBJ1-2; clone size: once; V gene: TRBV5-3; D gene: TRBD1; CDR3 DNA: TGTGCCAGAAGCTTGGGGACAGGGTATGGCTACACCTTC; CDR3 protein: CARSLGTGYGYTF
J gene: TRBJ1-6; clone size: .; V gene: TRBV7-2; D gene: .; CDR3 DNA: TGTGCCAGCAGCTTAATATCAGGAAATTCACCCCTCCACTTT; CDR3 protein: CASSLISGNSPLHF